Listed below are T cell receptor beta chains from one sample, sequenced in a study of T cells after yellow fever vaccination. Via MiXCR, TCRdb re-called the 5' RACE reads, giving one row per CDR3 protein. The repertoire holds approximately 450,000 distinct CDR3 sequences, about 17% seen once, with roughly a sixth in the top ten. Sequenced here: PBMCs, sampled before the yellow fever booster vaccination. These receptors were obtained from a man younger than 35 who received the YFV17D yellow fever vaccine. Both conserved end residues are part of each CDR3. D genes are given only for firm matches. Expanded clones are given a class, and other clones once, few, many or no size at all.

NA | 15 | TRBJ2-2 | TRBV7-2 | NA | CASSFEFFGTGELFF | TGTGCCAGCAGCTTCGAGTTTTTTGGCACCGGGGAGCTGTTTTTT
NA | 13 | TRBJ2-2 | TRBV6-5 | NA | CASSYSPTGELFF | TGTGCCAGCAGTTATTCCCCCACCGGGGAGCTGTTTTTT
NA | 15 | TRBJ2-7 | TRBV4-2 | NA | CASSHGRGAGYEQYF | TGTGCCAGCAGCCACGGTAGGGGTGCGGGCTACGAGCAGTACTTC
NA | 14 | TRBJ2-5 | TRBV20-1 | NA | CSARDRPRRETQYF | TGCAGTGCTAGAGATCGGCCAAGGCGAGAGACCCAGTACTTC
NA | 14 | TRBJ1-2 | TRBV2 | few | CASSGRLSNYGYTF | TGTGCCAGCAGTGGACGGCTATCTAACTATGGCTACACCTTC
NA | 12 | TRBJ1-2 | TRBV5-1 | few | CATQSPGFGYTF | TGCGCCACGCAATCTCCGGGATTTGGCTACACCTTC
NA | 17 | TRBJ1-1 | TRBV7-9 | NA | CASSLGRLRTADTEAFF | TGTGCCAGCAGCTTAGGGAGGCTCAGGACGGCGGACACTGAAGCTTTCTTT
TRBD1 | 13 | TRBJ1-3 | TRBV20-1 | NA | CSASWTGVNTIYF | TGCAGTGCTTCCTGGACAGGGGTAAACACCATATATTTT
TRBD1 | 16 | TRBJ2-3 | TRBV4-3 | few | CASSPLWTGGYDTQYF | TGCGCCAGCAGCCCCCTATGGACAGGGGGCTACGATACGCAGTATTTT
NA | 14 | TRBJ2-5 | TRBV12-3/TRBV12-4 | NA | CASSFGGPRETQYF | TGTGCCAGCAGTTTCGGGGGGCCCAGGGAGACCCAGTACTTC
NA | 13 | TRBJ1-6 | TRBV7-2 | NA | CASSLGGRWPLHF | TGTGCCAGCAGCTTAGGGGGTAGGTGGCCCCTCCACTTT
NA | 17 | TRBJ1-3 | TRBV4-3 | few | CASSQDFRGSPVDTIYF | TGCGCCAGCAGCCAAGATTTTAGGGGGTCTCCGGTGGACACCATATATTTT
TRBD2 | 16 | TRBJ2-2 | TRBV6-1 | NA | CASGRVAGTYTGELFF | TGTGCCAGCGGGCGGGTAGCGGGGACTTACACCGGGGAGCTGTTTTTT
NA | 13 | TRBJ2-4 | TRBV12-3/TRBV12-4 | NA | CASSLDKGTIQYF | TGTGCCAGCAGTTTAGATAAGGGTACCATTCAGTACTTC
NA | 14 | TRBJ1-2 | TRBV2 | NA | CASSSWASNYGYTF | TGTGCCAGCAGTAGTTGGGCCTCGAACTATGGCTACACCTTC
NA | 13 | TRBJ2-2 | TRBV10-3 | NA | CAITQRNTGELFF | TGTGCCATCACCCAGAGAAACACCGGGGAGCTGTTTTTT
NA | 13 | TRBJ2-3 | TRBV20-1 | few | CSAARGSTDTQYF | TGCAGTGCAGCGCGGGGCAGCACAGATACGCAGTATTTT